The clone carrying this T cell receptor (beta chain) was detected only a few times. Its specificity is unknown. The CDR3 has 14 amino acids. The ends were cut back, 3 bases at V and 6 bases at J, with 12 bases in the middle. Per germline, CDR1 MNHNS and CDR2 SASEGT. These data come from a study of cytomegalovirus exposure and HLA in healthy donors. Primers for the PCR totalled 60 Vbeta and 13 Jbeta. The data were produced by immunoSEQ multiplex PCR, yet TCRdb's version contains in-frame clones alone and is incomplete. Of roughly 130,000 clones in the sample, 80% were seen once. General study points: A later analysis showed HLA-associated TCR beta chains outstripping equally common others in clonal expansion. Most sequenced TCRs were rare (though some public TCRs occurred in many donors).

V and J are TRBV6-1 and TRBJ2-4; D might be TRBD1 (6 bases). Specimen: PBMCs. The sequence was collected from a man aged 40-50 years in good health and CMV-seronegative. The CDR3 here is CASSDHRVTNIQYF. DNA for the CDR3: TGTGCCAGCAGTGACCACAGGGTTACAAACATTCAGTACTTC.